This is a list of T cell receptor beta chains from one sample in a study of blood T cell repertoires in COVID-19. Generated by immunoSEQ multiplex PCR, the TCRdb table keeps only in-frame clones and is missing some. The repertoire holds about 150,000 clones, with approximately 80% as singletons. Sequenced sample: peripheral blood. The receptor source for this set is a man between 65 and 85 years old with acute or convalescent COVID-19. The CDR3 runs from the conserved cysteine through the conserved F or W. Fields, in order: CDR3 DNA, CDR3 protein, D gene, V gene, J gene, clone size. A D gene is named only where the DNA matches it firmly. Clone size appears in some rows only: once, few, many, or a class for an expanded clone.

CDR3nt: TGCGCCAGCAGCCTGGAGGGGGCGTCCGGGCGGGGCCAGTACTTC
CDR3aa: CASSLEGASGRGQYF
d_gene: -
v_gene: TRBV5-1
j_gene: TRBJ2-5
abundance: -

CDR3nt: TGTGCCAGTAGGACACCGGGTAGGACAGGGGGCACCGGGGAGCTGTTTTTT
CDR3aa: CASRTPGRTGGTGELFF
d_gene: TRBD1
v_gene: TRBV19
j_gene: TRBJ2-2
abundance: few

CDR3nt: TGTGCCAGCAGCTTTACTAGCGGGGGGGAGGAGACCCAGTACTTC
CDR3aa: CASSFTSGGEETQYF
d_gene: TRBD2
v_gene: TRBV11-2
j_gene: TRBJ2-5
abundance: -

CDR3nt: TGTGCCAGCAGGGCGGAATATTCACCCCTCCACTTT
CDR3aa: CASRAEYSPLHF
d_gene: -
v_gene: TRBV11-2
j_gene: TRBJ1-6
abundance: -

CDR3nt: TGTGCCTGGAATGGAGGGGACACTGAAGCTTTCTTT
CDR3aa: CAWNGGDTEAFF
d_gene: -
v_gene: TRBV30
j_gene: TRBJ1-1
abundance: -

CDR3nt: TGTGCCAGCAGTTACAGTACGGGAAAGGGGTTCTTC
CDR3aa: CASSYSTGKGFF
d_gene: -
v_gene: TRBV6-6
j_gene: TRBJ2-1
abundance: -

CDR3nt: TGTGCCAGCAGCCTAGGGAACGATAAATGGGCTTCACCCCTCCACTTT
CDR3aa: CASSLGNDKWASPLHF
d_gene: -
v_gene: TRBV7-2
j_gene: TRBJ1-6
abundance: -

CDR3nt: TGTGCCAGCAGCCAAACGTTACAGAATGAAAAACTGTTTTTT
CDR3aa: CASSQTLQNEKLFF
d_gene: -
v_gene: TRBV6-5
j_gene: TRBJ1-4
abundance: -

CDR3nt: TGTGCCAGCAGCCAAGTATCGGGGGGGGCGGTCAATGAGCAGTTCTTC
CDR3aa: CASSQVSGGAVNEQFF
d_gene: TRBD2
v_gene: TRBV3-1/TRBV3-2
j_gene: TRBJ2-1
abundance: -

CDR3nt: TGCGCCAGCAGCACCGGACAGGGAGACGAGCAGTACTTC
CDR3aa: CASSTGQGDEQYF
d_gene: TRBD1
v_gene: TRBV10-1
j_gene: TRBJ2-7
abundance: -

CDR3nt: TGCAGTGCCAGTGGGAGCGGGAGAGGGATGGAGACCCAGTACTTC
CDR3aa: CSASGSGRGMETQYF
d_gene: TRBD2
v_gene: TRBV20-1
j_gene: TRBJ2-5
abundance: few

CDR3nt: TGTGCCAGCAGGGAGGACGGTAATCAGCCCCAGCATTTT
CDR3aa: CASREDGNQPQHF
d_gene: -
v_gene: TRBV6-5
j_gene: TRBJ1-5
abundance: -

CDR3nt: TGTGCCAGTAGTATACCGGGACAGGCAACCTACGAGCAGTACTTC
CDR3aa: CASSIPGQATYEQYF
d_gene: TRBD1
v_gene: TRBV19
j_gene: TRBJ2-7
abundance: -

CDR3nt: TGTGCCAGTAGTATCGGAGCCAAGGATAATCAGCCCCAGCATTTT
CDR3aa: CASSIGAKDNQPQHF
d_gene: -
v_gene: TRBV19
j_gene: TRBJ1-5
abundance: -

CDR3nt: TGTGCCAGCACCCCCCGCGGGGGAGAAGCTTTCTTT
CDR3aa: CASTPRGGEAFF
d_gene: -
v_gene: TRBV13
j_gene: TRBJ1-1
abundance: -

CDR3nt: TGTGCCATCAGTGAGTCCGTACGGGGGAGGGAGGAGGTCAATCAGCCCCAGCATTTT
CDR3aa: CAISESVRGREEVNQPQHF
d_gene: -
v_gene: TRBV10-3
j_gene: TRBJ1-5
abundance: -

CDR3nt: TGTGCCAGCAGCTGGCTAGCGGGAGTCCTCGAGCAGTACTTC
CDR3aa: CASSWLAGVLEQYF
d_gene: TRBD2
v_gene: TRBV11-2
j_gene: TRBJ2-7
abundance: few

CDR3nt: TGTGCCAGCAGCGCCCGCCCTGGGGGACAGCCGGCGGGGGGGCAGTACTTC
CDR3aa: CASSARPGGQPAGGQYF
d_gene: -
v_gene: TRBV11-2
j_gene: TRBJ2-7
abundance: few

CDR3nt: TGTGCCAGCAGTGATGCAGGGAGCAATCAGCCCCAGCATTTT
CDR3aa: CASSDAGSNQPQHF
d_gene: -
v_gene: TRBV2
j_gene: TRBJ1-5
abundance: -

CDR3nt: TGTGCCAGTAGTATAGATTTTTGGACTAGCGGGATGATCCATGAGCAGTTCTTC
CDR3aa: CASSIDFWTSGMIHEQFF
d_gene: TRBD2
v_gene: TRBV19
j_gene: TRBJ2-1
abundance: -

CDR3nt: TGTGCCAGCAGCGTAGCGAAAGGGGGCGTCGAGACCCAGTACTTC
CDR3aa: CASSVAKGGVETQYF
d_gene: TRBD1
v_gene: TRBV9
j_gene: TRBJ2-5
abundance: -

CDR3nt: TGTGCCAGCCGGGACAGGATTGTGAGGGGCAATCAGCCCCAGCATTTT
CDR3aa: CASRDRIVRGNQPQHF
d_gene: TRBD1
v_gene: TRBV19
j_gene: TRBJ1-5
abundance: -

CDR3nt: TGCGCCAGCAGCTTGGAGGGGCGCATGAACACTGAAGCTTTCTTT
CDR3aa: CASSLEGRMNTEAFF
d_gene: -
v_gene: TRBV5-1
j_gene: TRBJ1-1
abundance: few

CDR3nt: TGCGCCAGCAGCCAACCGGGACAGCCCTATGGCTACACCTTC
CDR3aa: CASSQPGQPYGYTF
d_gene: TRBD1
v_gene: TRBV4-1
j_gene: TRBJ1-2
abundance: -

CDR3nt: TGTGCCAGCAGCGTAGGGGGCGCGATAGATACGCAGTATTTT
CDR3aa: CASSVGGAIDTQYF
d_gene: TRBD1
v_gene: TRBV5-5
j_gene: TRBJ2-3
abundance: -

CDR3nt: TGTGCCAGCAGCCAAGATACGGCAGGGCGAAGCTCTGGAAACACCATATATTTT
CDR3aa: CASSQDTAGRSSGNTIYF
d_gene: -
v_gene: TRBV3-1/TRBV3-2
j_gene: TRBJ1-3
abundance: -

CDR3nt: TGTGCCAGCAGTTACGGAGGCATCGCGGGCTACGAGCAGTACTTC
CDR3aa: CASSYGGIAGYEQYF
d_gene: -
v_gene: TRBV6-2/TRBV6-3
j_gene: TRBJ2-7
abundance: -

CDR3nt: TGCGCCAGCAGCTTGGACAGGGGCCCCACTGAAGCTTTCTTT
CDR3aa: CASSLDRGPTEAFF
d_gene: TRBD1
v_gene: TRBV5-1
j_gene: TRBJ1-1
abundance: -

CDR3nt: TGTGCCAGCAGCCGGGGCGGCGTTAGCAATCAGCCCCAGCATTTT
CDR3aa: CASSRGGVSNQPQHF
d_gene: -
v_gene: TRBV3-1/TRBV3-2
j_gene: TRBJ1-5
abundance: -

CDR3nt: TGCGCCAGCAGCTTGGGTACACAAGCTAACTATGGCTACACCTTC
CDR3aa: CASSLGTQANYGYTF
d_gene: -
v_gene: TRBV5-1
j_gene: TRBJ1-2
abundance: once

CDR3nt: TGTGCCAGCTCTGAGAGGCAGGGCGATTACAATGAGCAGTTCTTC
CDR3aa: CASSERQGDYNEQFF
d_gene: -
v_gene: TRBV18
j_gene: TRBJ2-1
abundance: -

CDR3nt: TGTGCTAGTGGTTTGTCAGGGAACACTGAAGCTTTCTTT
CDR3aa: CASGLSGNTEAFF
d_gene: -
v_gene: TRBV12-5
j_gene: TRBJ1-1
abundance: -

CDR3nt: TGCGCCAGCAGCTTAATAGGGACAGGGACGAACACCGGGGAGCTGTTTTTT
CDR3aa: CASSLIGTGTNTGELFF
d_gene: TRBD1
v_gene: TRBV5-1
j_gene: TRBJ2-2
abundance: -

CDR3nt: TGTGCCACCAGTCCCAGCGGCCGGAGAGATACGCAGTATTTT
CDR3aa: CATSPSGRRDTQYF
d_gene: -
v_gene: TRBV24-1
j_gene: TRBJ2-3
abundance: -

CDR3nt: TGTGCCAGCAAGCAGGGCGGCAATCAGCCCCAGCATTTT
CDR3aa: CASKQGGNQPQHF
d_gene: -
v_gene: TRBV28
j_gene: TRBJ1-5
abundance: -

CDR3nt: TGTGCCAGCAGTGAAGCCCTAGCGGGGGGCCCGAAAGATACGCAGTATTTT
CDR3aa: CASSEALAGGPKDTQYF
d_gene: TRBD2
v_gene: TRBV6-1
j_gene: TRBJ2-3
abundance: -

CDR3nt: TGTGCCAGTAGTGAGTCTTTTGGGACAGCGTATGGCTACACCTTC
CDR3aa: CASSESFGTAYGYTF
d_gene: TRBD1
v_gene: TRBV19
j_gene: TRBJ1-2
abundance: -

CDR3nt: TGTGCCAGCAGTCCGTCCGGGACACGCGGCAATCAGCCCCAGCATTTT
CDR3aa: CASSPSGTRGNQPQHF
d_gene: -
v_gene: TRBV28
j_gene: TRBJ1-5
abundance: few

CDR3nt: TGTGCCAGCAGCGCCGGACAGGGGGCAAATGAGCAGTTCTTC
CDR3aa: CASSAGQGANEQFF
d_gene: TRBD1
v_gene: TRBV11-2
j_gene: TRBJ2-1
abundance: -

CDR3nt: TGTGCTAGTGGTTTGACCCCGACAGGGAGTACCACTGAAGCTTTCTTT
CDR3aa: CASGLTPTGSTTEAFF
d_gene: TRBD1
v_gene: TRBV12-5
j_gene: TRBJ1-1
abundance: -

CDR3nt: TGTGCCAGCAGCCAAGATACTAGCCGCCGCAATGAGCAGTTCTTC
CDR3aa: CASSQDTSRRNEQFF
d_gene: -
v_gene: TRBV14
j_gene: TRBJ2-1
abundance: -

CDR3nt: TGCGCCAGCAGGTTCGAGGAAGCTAACTATGGCTACACCTTC
CDR3aa: CASRFEEANYGYTF
d_gene: -
v_gene: TRBV5-1
j_gene: TRBJ1-2
abundance: -

CDR3nt: TGTGCCTGGAGTGGTGCAGGGCATGGCTACACCTTC
CDR3aa: CAWSGAGHGYTF
d_gene: -
v_gene: TRBV30
j_gene: TRBJ1-2
abundance: -

CDR3nt: TGTGCCAGCAGCCGACAGGCGGGGGATGAAAAACTGTTTTTT
CDR3aa: CASSRQAGDEKLFF
d_gene: -
v_gene: TRBV11-2
j_gene: TRBJ1-4
abundance: few

CDR3nt: TGTGCCAGCAGCCGACCGAGACACGACAGGGGCTCAGAGACCCAGTACTTC
CDR3aa: CASSRPRHDRGSETQYF
d_gene: TRBD1
v_gene: TRBV11-2
j_gene: TRBJ2-5
abundance: few

CDR3nt: TGTGCCAGCTCACCACCTTCTATTCACGGTGCCTACACCTTC
CDR3aa: CASSPPSIHGAYTF
d_gene: -
v_gene: TRBV18
j_gene: TRBJ1-2
abundance: -

CDR3nt: TGCAGCGCTACGGGACAGATGAACACTGAAGCTTTCTTT
CDR3aa: CSATGQMNTEAFF
d_gene: TRBD1
v_gene: TRBV29-1
j_gene: TRBJ1-1
abundance: -

CDR3nt: TGTGCCAGCAGCTCGGGACAGGGCCTCGAGCAGTACTTC
CDR3aa: CASSSGQGLEQYF
d_gene: TRBD1
v_gene: TRBV5-4
j_gene: TRBJ2-7
abundance: once

CDR3nt: TGTGCCATCAGTGAGTCCCCAAGCACGAACACTGAAGCTTTCTTT
CDR3aa: CAISESPSTNTEAFF
d_gene: -
v_gene: TRBV10-3
j_gene: TRBJ1-1
abundance: -

CDR3nt: TGTGCCAGCTCCGAGGGAAGCTCTGGGGCCAACGTCCTGACTTTC
CDR3aa: CASSEGSSGANVLTF
d_gene: -
v_gene: TRBV6-5
j_gene: TRBJ2-6
abundance: -

CDR3nt: TGTGCCAGCGGGGCAGACTACGAGCAGTACTTC
CDR3aa: CASGADYEQYF
d_gene: -
v_gene: TRBV2
j_gene: TRBJ2-7
abundance: -

CDR3nt: TGTGCCAGCAGTGAAGGGCAGGGCTTAACTGGCTATGGCTACACCTTC
CDR3aa: CASSEGQGLTGYGYTF
d_gene: -
v_gene: TRBV2
j_gene: TRBJ1-2
abundance: -

CDR3nt: TGTGCCAGCAGTTACTCGGGGGGGTGGAGGACTGAAGCTTTCTTT
CDR3aa: CASSYSGGWRTEAFF
d_gene: -
v_gene: TRBV6-5
j_gene: TRBJ1-1
abundance: -

CDR3nt: TGTGCCAGCAGCGTAGTTCCGGGGTGGGGCACCGGGGAGCTGTTTTTT
CDR3aa: CASSVVPGWGTGELFF
d_gene: -
v_gene: TRBV9
j_gene: TRBJ2-2
abundance: -

CDR3nt: TGTGCCTGGAGACCAGACTGGACAGGGGCTCGAAGCTACACCTTC
CDR3aa: CAWRPDWTGARSYTF
d_gene: TRBD1
v_gene: TRBV30
j_gene: TRBJ1-2
abundance: -